The 21 T cell receptor beta chains listed next were all sequenced from one sample in a study of cytomegalovirus exposure and HLA in healthy donors. The primer mix had 60 Vbeta and 13 Jbeta primers. TCRdb's copy holds only in-frame clones and misses some; the assay was immunoSEQ multiplex PCR. The sample lists 50,000 to 65,000 clones, roughly 72% occurring once. Input material: PBMCs. All receptors come from a woman in her forties or fifties in good health and CMV-seropositive.

The CDR3 DNA reads as TGTGCCAGCAGCACGGACAGGGCTGACACCGGGGAGCTGTTTTTT. Translation: CASSTDRADTGELFF. V gene TRBV5-4 combines with J gene TRBJ2-2; 8 nucleotides match TRBD1. Germline CDR1 is SGHNT and CDR2 is YYREEE (reference sequence). V shed 4 bases and J 3 bases; nucleotides not matched to a gene: 5. The CDR3 sequence is 15 residues long. The whole variable domain, filled in from reference TRBV5-4 and TRBJ2-2, reads ETGVTQSPTHLIKTRGQQVTLRCSSQSGHNTVSWYQQALGQGPQFIFQYYREEENGRGNFPPRFSGLQFPNYSSELNVNALELDDSALYLCASSTDRADTGELFFGEGSRLTVL.

This rearrangement joins TRBV19 to TRBJ1-5; D is unresolved. The CDR3 is 15 residues long. Germline V lookup: CDR1 LNHDA, CDR2 SQIVND (reference sequence). The V gene lost 5 bases and the J gene lost 6 bases, with 17 bases spanning the gap. The CDR3 coding sequence is TGTGCCAGTAGTCAGGTTTCTAAAGGAGGTCAGCCCCAGCATTTT. Translated: CASSQVSKGGQPQHF.

The V and J genes are TRBV7-2 and TRBJ1-5; TRBD1 agrees at 7 bases. The germline CDR1 and CDR2 sequences are SGHTA and FQGNSA. The trim removed 5 bases at V and 2 bases at J, leaving 6 bases unmatched. The CDR3 sequence is 15 residues long. The CDR3: CASSPRTGGNQPQHF. As DNA, the CDR3 is TGTGCCAGCAGCCCGAGGACAGGTGGCAATCAGCCCCAGCATTTT.

The chain joins TRBV5-1 to TRBJ2-5, with D perhaps TRBD2 (6 bases). The closer fit of TRBJ2-7 to the DNA end suggests the J call may be wrong. Per germline, CDR1 SGHRS and CDR2 YFSETQ. The CDR3 spans 15 residues. CDR3 in DNA: TGCGCCAGCAGCCCCCGGGACTCGGGCCCGGACGAGCAGTACTTC. Encoded protein: CASSPRDSGPDEQYF.

The chain links TRBV6-1 to TRBJ2-1; 14 positions agree with TRBD2. CDR3 size: 14 residues. Germline trimming cut 3 bases from V and 15 bases from J; bases unmatched to any gene: 7. CDR1 and CDR2 (germline): MNHNS, SASEGT. In DNA form, the CDR3 reads TGTGCCAGCAGTGAGACTAGCGGGGGGGCCCCTCCGTTCTTC. Translated, it gives CASSETSGGAPPFF.

The rearrangement uses TRBV28 and TRBJ1-6; D gene ambiguous. The CDR3 has 16 residues. With 7 bases removed from V and 5 bases from J, the gap between germline ends came to 18 bases. The germline CDR1 and CDR2 sequences are MDHEN and SYDVKM. CDR3 sequence reads: CASKSAQNIHNSPLHF. CDR3 bases: TGTGCCAGCAAATCGGCACAGAACATTCATAATTCACCCCTCCACTTT.

The chain combines TRBV28 with TRBJ2-7; TRBD1 matches at 7 bases. V dropped 8 bases and J dropped 0; count of bases not matched to a gene: 7. Germline values: CDR1 MDHEN, CDR2 SYDVKM. This CDR3 has 14 residues. CDR3 coding DNA: TGTGCCAGCCACTCGAACAGGGGCTCCTACGAGCAGTACTTC. It codes for CASHSNRGSYEQYF.

As DNA, the CDR3 is TGCGCCAGCAGTCAATTTCGTAGGACAGGGCTTAACTATGGCTACACCTTC. This translates into CASSQFRRTGLNYGYTF. This chain uses TRBV23-1 with TRBJ1-2, with 8 bases identical to TRBD1. TRBV23-1 is placed among ORFs of uncertain function. The CDR3 loop spans 17 amino acids. Unmatched junction bases numbered 8, after V lost 1 base and J lost 1 base.

This clone was seen only a few times. The DNA for the CDR3 is TGTGCCAGCCGGTTCAGCGCTGAAGCTTTCTTT. Protein: CASRFSAEAFF. This chain connects TRBV6-1 to TRBJ1-1; no reliable D call. V shed 8 bases and J shed 6 bases, with 10 bases lying between them. Germline values: CDR1 MNHNS, CDR2 SASEGT. This CDR3 comprises 11 residues.

V gene TRBV4-3 combines with J gene TRBJ2-5, with 8 bases matching TRBD1. Trimming removed 0 bases from V and 5 bases from J; junction bases left unmatched: 5. Germline CDR1 reads LGHNA; CDR2 reads YSLEER. The CDR3 runs 15 residues. CDR3 residues: CASSQETGDGETQYF. DNA for the CDR3: TGCGCCAGCAGCCAAGAGACAGGGGACGGGGAGACCCAGTACTTC.

This clone was seen a single time. The sample has other DNA sequences that encode this CDR3 too. This chain joins TRBV7-6 and TRBJ2-5; 11 nucleotides line up with TRBD2. Germline assignment: CDR1 SGHVS and CDR2 FNYEAQ. V trimming: 5 bases; J trimming: 5 bases; junction bases outside the gene matches: 7. This CDR3 is built from 15 residues. As DNA, the CDR3 is TGTGCCAGCAGCAAGGGGACTAGCGGTTTGGAGACCCAGTACTTC. Protein product: CASSKGTSGLETQYF.

The genes are TRBV5-1 and TRBJ1-1; 7 bases map to TRBD1. Germline CDR1 reads SGHRS; CDR2 reads YFSETQ. Unmatched junction bases numbered 4, after V lost 4 bases and J lost 7 bases. The CDR3 loop spans 12 amino acids. CDR3 coding DNA: TGCGCCAGCAGCGCCCAGGGGGGTGAAGCTTTCTTT. This translates into CASSAQGGEAFF.

The chain joins TRBV5-4 to TRBJ2-5; D is possibly TRBD1 (6 bases). Germline-derived CDR1 and CDR2 are SGHNT and YYREEE (reference sequence). V was clipped by 6 bases and J by 4 bases, with 13 bases between them. This CDR3 comprises 13 residues. DNA of the CDR3: TGTGCCAGCAAAAACGGGACAACAGAGACCCAGTACTTC. It codes for CASKNGTTETQYF.

The chain recombines TRBV6-5 with TRBJ1-5, with D perhaps matching TRBD1 (5 bases). This CDR3 contains 13 residues. V was clipped by 6 bases and J by 4 bases, with 10 bases between them. The germline CDR1 and CDR2 sequences are MNHEY and SVGAGI. The CDR3 reads CASSKGSNQPQHF. Here the CDR3 DNA reads TGTGCCAGCAGCAAGGGGTCGAATCAGCCCCAGCATTTT.

On this clone itself: Other DNA sequences in this specimen translate into the identical CDR3. The V call is TRBV6-6, the J call TRBJ2-5, with D possibly being TRBD1 (6 bases). Germline CDR1 reads MNHNY; CDR2 reads SVGAGI (reference sequence). Trimming took 7 bases from V and 4 from J, leaving 19 bases between them. This CDR3 is built from 15 residues. The chain's CDR3 is CASTPARGRGETQYF. CDR3 coding DNA: TGTGCCAGCACCCCCGCCAGGGGACGGGGAGAGACCCAGTACTTC.

The chain uses TRBV19 and TRBJ2-2, with D perhaps TRBD2 (5 bases). V was cut by 8 bases and J by 1 base, with 17 bases left in between. The CDR3 length is 16 residues. Per germline, CDR1 LNHDA and CDR2 SQIVND (reference sequence). The CDR3 region has the DNA TGTGCCAGTGAGGATGGCGGGTTCATGAACACCGGGGAGCTGTTTTTT. It is translated as CASEDGGFMNTGELFF.

V and J are TRBV30 and TRBJ2-3, with TRBD2 as a possible D gene (5 bases). Per germline, CDR1 GTSNPN and CDR2 SVGIG (reference sequence). The CDR3 covers 17 residues. The ends were cut back, 0 bases at V and 5 bases at J, with 21 bases in the middle. Written as DNA, the CDR3 is TGTGCCTGGAGTGTCCAAAAGTCGGGAAGGTGGAAAGATACGCAGTATTTT. It specifies CAWSVQKSGRWKDTQYF.

This clone was recorded once. The V gene is TRBV19, the J gene TRBJ2-1; 7 bases line up with TRBD2. The ends lost 6 bases at V and 5 bases at J; junction bases unmatched: 10. This CDR3 has 15 residues. Germline V CDR1 and CDR2: LNHDA, SQIVND (reference sequence). The CDR3 DNA is TGTGCCAGTAGGAGGCGGGAGAGTCGTGACAATGAGCAGTTCTTC. This sequence encodes CASRRRESRDNEQFF.

J is TRBJ1-5 and V is TRBV4-1; D uncertain. This CDR3 spans 15 amino acids. Germline CDR1 and CDR2: MGHRA and YSYEKL. The V and J ends lost 1 base and 5 bases respectively, with 12 bases between them. The CDR3 coding sequence is TGCGCCAGCAGCCAAGTGGGAGTACGGGATCAGCCCCAGCATTTT. Amino acid sequence: CASSQVGVRDQPQHF.

This clone was counted a single time. The chain recombines TRBV6-5 with TRBJ1-1; possible D gene TRBD1, 5 bases. CDR1 is MNHEY and CDR2 is SVGAGI in the germline V gene. The CDR3 sequence is 13 residues long. Deletions cut 2 bases from V and 10 bases from J, with 14 bases between. Here the CDR3 DNA reads TGTGCCAGCAGTTACGATGGGGGGTCGGTAGCTTTCTTT. It specifies CASSYDGGSVAFF.

This clone was recorded a few times. The rearrangement links TRBV6-5 to TRBJ2-2; no firm D call. The germline gives CDR1 MNHEY, CDR2 SVGAGI. Trimming cost V 4 bases and J 6 bases, with 18 bases left between them. The CDR3 extends over 16 amino acids. DNA of the CDR3: TGTGCCAGCAGTTCACCCCTCGGAGATGCTCCCGGGGAGCTGTTTTTT. Its protein is CASSSPLGDAPGELFF.